A selection of T cell receptor beta chains follows, all from one sample in a study of T cell repertoires in cytomegalovirus infection. MiXCR, applied by TCRdb to the reads, yields one record per CDR3 protein. The table shows approximately 500,000 distinct CDR3 sequences, with approximately 15% occurring only once. The sequenced sample was CD8+ T cells from PBMCs. The receptors originated from a human donor in good health (CMV status not recorded). Some clones in this sample may be carry-over from other donors' samples. CDR3s include the opening cysteine and the closing phenylalanine or tryptophan. Each record gives: clone size, J gene, V gene, D gene, CDR3 DNA, CDR3 protein. A D gene is named only where the DNA matches it firmly. Clone sizes are given selectively: once, few, many, or a class where the clone is expanded.

few | TRBJ1-5 | TRBV6-2/TRBV6-3 | - | TGTGCCAGCAGTTATAGGGGTCTAAGCAATCAGCCCCAGCATTTT | CASSYRGLSNQPQHF
- | TRBJ2-7 | TRBV28 | - | TGTGCCAGCAGTTTACTACTAGAGGGGACCTACGAGCAGTACTTC | CASSLLLEGTYEQYF
many | TRBJ2-1 | TRBV6-1 | - | TGTGCCAGCAGTGAAGCGTGGGGGCTAGGGAATGAGCAGTTCTTC | CASSEAWGLGNEQFF
- | TRBJ2-4 | TRBV27 | - | TGTGCCAGGAGTTTAGTTGGGCGGGGATTAGCCAAAAACATTCAGTACTTC | CARSLVGRGLAKNIQYF
- | TRBJ2-2 | TRBV9 | TRBD2 | TGTGCCAGCAGCGTCTCTAGCGGGGGGTTCCCCGGGGAGCTGTTTTTT | CASSVSSGGFPGELFF
- | TRBJ2-2 | TRBV24-1 | - | TGTGCCACCAGTGATTATGACGGGGAGCTGTTTTTT | CATSDYDGELFF
- | TRBJ1-1 | TRBV6-1 | - | TGCCTACAGGGCAGGTATGCGGGCACTGAAGCTTTCTTT | CLQGRYAGTEAFF
- | TRBJ2-1 | TRBV5-1 | - | TGCGCCAGCAGCTTGTACGAGGACTACGAGTTC | CASSLYEDYEF
- | TRBJ2-7 | TRBV2 | - | TGTGCCAGCAGTGAAGAGACAGGCACCTACGAGCAGTACTTC | CASSEETGTYEQYF
few | TRBJ2-5 | TRBV20-1 | - | TGCAGTGCTAGAGGGGCCAGGGCGGAGACCCAGTACTTC | CSARGARAETQYF
few | TRBJ2-1 | TRBV12-3/TRBV12-4 | TRBD2 | TGTGCCAGCAGTGGACTAGCGGGAGTTCAAGAGCAGTTCTTC | CASSGLAGVQEQFF
few | TRBJ2-7 | TRBV3-1 | - | TGTGCCAGCAGCCAAGATTTTTATGACACCTACGAGCAGTACTTC | CASSQDFYDTYEQYF
few | TRBJ2-7 | TRBV27 | TRBD1 | TGTGCCAGCAGTCCAGACAGGGGGGGATACGAGCAGTACTTC | CASSPDRGGYEQYF
- | TRBJ2-7 | TRBV5-4 | TRBD2 | TGTGCCAGCAGCTTGGGACTAGCGGGAGGCCCAGGGGGGGAGCAGTACTTC | CASSLGLAGGPGGEQYF
- | TRBJ2-7 | TRBV20-1 | - | TGCAGTGCTGAAGCGGGTTCCTACGAGCAGTACTTC | CSAEAGSYEQYF
many | TRBJ2-7 | TRBV10-3 | TRBD1 | TGTGCCATCAGTGAGTCGACAGGGGGCTACGAGCAGTACTTC | CAISESTGGYEQYF
many | TRBJ1-2 | TRBV2 | - | TGTGCCAGCAGTGAAATCAGACAGCAGGAGAACTATGGCTACACCTTC | CASSEIRQQENYGYTF
few | TRBJ1-6 | TRBV23-1 | - | TGCGCCAGCAGTCTACAGTCGGGGCCTCGCATTATAGATTCACCCCTCCACTTT | CASSLQSGPRIIDSPLHF
many | TRBJ2-2 | TRBV19 | TRBD2 | TGTGCCAGTAGTATAGCCCCTTGGCTAGCGGGGAACGCGAACACCGGGGAGCTGTTTTTT | CASSIAPWLAGNANTGELFF
- | TRBJ1-4 | TRBV7-6 | - | TGTGCCAGCAGCTCGAAGGGGGGGACTAATGAAAAACTGTTTTTT | CASSSKGGTNEKLFF
- | TRBJ1-5 | TRBV4-2 | - | TGTGCCAGCAGCCACGACAACTTTCAGCCCCAGCATTTT | CASSHDNFQPQHF
few | TRBJ1-6 | TRBV19 | - | TGTGCCAGTAGTCGGGAGAATTCACCCCTCCACTTT | CASSRENSPLHF
many | TRBJ1-2 | TRBV7-2 | - | TGTGCCAGCAGCTTAGGTCGATATGGCTACACCTTC | CASSLGRYGYTF
- | TRBJ2-7 | TRBV28 | - | TGTGCCAGCCAGGGGACTACCTACGAGCAGTACTTC | CASQGTTYEQYF
many | TRBJ2-7 | TRBV11-3 | TRBD1 | TGTGCCAGCAGCCCCGGGACAGGGATGTACGAGCAGTACTTC | CASSPGTGMYEQYF
many | TRBJ2-7 | TRBV7-2 | - | TGTGCCAGCAGCCGGGACCTCTACGAGCAGTACTTC | CASSRDLYEQYF
- | TRBJ2-7 | TRBV25-1 | TRBD1 | TGTGCCAGCAGAGACACCGGGACAGGCTCTCGGGAGCAGTACTTC | CASRDTGTGSREQYF
once | TRBJ1-4 | TRBV6-6 | TRBD1 | TGTGCCAGCAGTTTGGGACAGCCAACTAATGAAAAACTGTTTTTT | CASSLGQPTNEKLFF
many | TRBJ1-5 | TRBV7-8 | - | TGTGCCACCGGGACTCATAAATCTAGCAATCAGCCCCAGCATTTT | CATGTHKSSNQPQHF
few | TRBJ2-1 | TRBV28 | TRBD1 | TGTGCCAGCAGTTTCGGGGACAGGGGGTGGGACAATGAGCAGTTCTTC | CASSFGDRGWDNEQFF
many | TRBJ1-2 | TRBV4-1 | TRBD1 | TGCGCCAGCAGCCAAGGGACAGGACTTGGATATGGCTACACCTTC | CASSQGTGLGYGYTF
many | TRBJ2-1 | TRBV7-9 | - | TGTGCCAGCAGCTTGGGACCTCGTGAGCAGTTCTTC | CASSLGPREQFF
few | TRBJ1-2 | TRBV24-1 | - | TGTGCCACCAGTGATCCGGACAGAGTAGCTAACTATGGCTACACCTTC | CATSDPDRVANYGYTF
- | TRBJ2-7 | TRBV7-9 | TRBD1 | TGTGCCAGCAGTCAGTCTCAGGGGGACAGCGCCTTTTACGAGCAGTACTTC | CASSQSQGDSAFYEQYF
many | TRBJ1-1 | TRBV7-9 | TRBD1 | TGTGCCAGCAAGGGACAGGGGTCGAACACTGAAGCTTTCTTT | CASKGQGSNTEAFF
many | TRBJ1-2 | TRBV5-1 | - | TGCGCCAGCAGCCCAGACAGGATGTTGGACTATGGCTACACCTTC | CASSPDRMLDYGYTF
many | TRBJ1-6 | TRBV10-3 | TRBD1 | TGTGCCATTTCAAACAGGGGCCGCTCCTATAATTCACCCCTCCACTTT | CAISNRGRSYNSPLHF
many | TRBJ2-1 | TRBV12-5 | TRBD2 | TGTGCTAGTGGTTTGACTAGCGGGAGGGGAAATGAGCAGTTCTTC | CASGLTSGRGNEQFF
many | TRBJ2-7 | TRBV27 | - | TGTGCCAGCAGTCCGCCCAGGGGCGAGCAGTACTTC | CASSPPRGEQYF
- | TRBJ2-7 | TRBV18 | - | TGTGCCAGCTCACCACCAATCCGGGGGTATGAGTACGAGCAGTACTTC | CASSPPIRGYEYEQYF
many | TRBJ2-3 | TRBV7-2 | TRBD2 | TGTGCCAGCAGCCCTACTAGCGGGTACACAGATACGCAGTATTTT | CASSPTSGYTDTQYF
- | TRBJ2-7 | TRBV29-1 | - | TGCAGCGTTGAAGACAAGGGTTCCCCCTACGAGCAGTACTTC | CSVEDKGSPYEQYF
- | TRBJ1-5 | TRBV20-1 | TRBD1 | TGCAGTGCTAGAAAGGGGACAGGGGATTATAGCAATCAGCCCCAGCATTTT | CSARKGTGDYSNQPQHF
- | TRBJ2-4 | TRBV11-2 | - | TGTGCCAGCAGGTCTGTAGGAGAGGGAGCCAAAAACATTCAGTACTTC | CASRSVGEGAKNIQYF
few | TRBJ1-1 | TRBV12-3/TRBV12-4 | - | TGTGCCAGCAGTTTAGTAGGGGGGATGAACACTGAAGCTTTCTTT | CASSLVGGMNTEAFF
many | TRBJ1-1 | TRBV12-5 | - | TGTGCTAGTGGTTTGCAGCAGGACACTGAAGCTTTCTTT | CASGLQQDTEAFF
- | TRBJ2-7 | TRBV4-1 | - | TGCGCCAGCAGCCAAGAACTGATCTCCTACGAGCAGTACTTC | CASSQELISYEQYF
few | TRBJ2-7 | TRBV19 | - | TGTGCCAGTAGTATAGGGGCAGGGTACTACGAGCAGTACTTC | CASSIGAGYYEQYF
- | TRBJ2-5 | TRBV6-1 | TRBD1 | TGTGCCAGCAGTGGGGACAGGAACCAAGAGACCCAGTACTTC | CASSGDRNQETQYF
many | TRBJ2-5 | TRBV11-2 | TRBD2 | TGTGCCAGCAGCTTAGATGTAGCGGGGGACCAAGAGACCCAGTACTTC | CASSLDVAGDQETQYF
- | TRBJ1-1 | TRBV20-1 | - | TGCAGTGAGTTCCGAATGAACACTGAAGCTTTCTTT | CSEFRMNTEAFF